This T cell receptor (beta chain) was observed in a study of vaccination and CD4 T cells after COVID-19. Study as a whole: Each control was exposed to a CEFX pool, an HIV-1 Nef pool, or no peptide at all.

Regarding this clonotype: Antigen specificity is unknown.

The treatment is: approximately nine-day PBMC culture with coronavirus spike peptide pools or control peptides (ViraFEST assay). Peptide pools at approximately 10 ug/ml, together with roughly 10 IU/ml IL-2, were added to cultures of about 2 million PBMCs per well. Trimming removed 6 bases at V and 8 bases at J, with 10 bases between. Germline V gene sequence: CDR1 KGHSH, CDR2 LQKENI. The CDR3 runs 11 residues. Cultured CD4+ T cell DNA underwent sequencing with the Oncomine TCR Beta short-read assay. TCRdb reprocessed the PCR reads via MiXCR and lists one record per CDR3 protein. The sample has 11,000 to 15,000 distinct CDR3 sequences, roughly 42% seen once; the top ten hold about 15%.

This TCR came from a human donor who had recovered from COVID-19. The rearrangement links TRBV18 to TRBJ1-1; TRBD1 might be the D (5 bases). Sequencing used CD4+ T cells from blood, cultured in vitro. This chain's CDR3 is CASSQRDEAFF. DNA for the CDR3: TGTGCCAGCTCCCAAAGGGACGAAGCTTTCTTT.